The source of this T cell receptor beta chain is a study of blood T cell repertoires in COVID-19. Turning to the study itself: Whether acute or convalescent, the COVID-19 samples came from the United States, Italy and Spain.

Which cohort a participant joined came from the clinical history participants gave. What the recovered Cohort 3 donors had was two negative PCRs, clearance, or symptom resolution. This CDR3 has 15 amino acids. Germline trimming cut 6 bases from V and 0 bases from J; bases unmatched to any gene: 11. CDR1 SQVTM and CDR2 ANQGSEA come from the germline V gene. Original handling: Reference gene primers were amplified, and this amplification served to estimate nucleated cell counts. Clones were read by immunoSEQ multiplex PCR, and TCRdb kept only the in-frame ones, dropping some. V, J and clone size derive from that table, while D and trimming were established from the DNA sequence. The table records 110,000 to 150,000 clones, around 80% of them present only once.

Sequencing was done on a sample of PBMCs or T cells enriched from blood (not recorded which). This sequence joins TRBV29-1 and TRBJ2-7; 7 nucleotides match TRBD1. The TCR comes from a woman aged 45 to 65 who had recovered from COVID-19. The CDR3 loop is CSVANTGESSYEQYF. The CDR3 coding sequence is TGCAGCGTAGCTAATACAGGGGAGAGCTCCTACGAGCAGTACTTC.